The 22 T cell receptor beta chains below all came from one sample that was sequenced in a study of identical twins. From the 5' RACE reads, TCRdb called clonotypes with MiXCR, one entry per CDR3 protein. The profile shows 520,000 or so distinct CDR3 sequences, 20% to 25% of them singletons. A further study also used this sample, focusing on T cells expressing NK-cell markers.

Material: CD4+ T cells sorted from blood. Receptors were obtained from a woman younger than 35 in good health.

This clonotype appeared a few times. CDR3 in amino acids: CASSLAGSSGNEQFF. CDR3 DNA: TGTGCCAGCAGCTTAGCAGGTTCTAGCGGGAATGAGCAGTTCTTC. The chain carries TRBV7-9 and TRBJ2-1, with 8 nucleotides matching TRBD2. Germline V gene data show CDR1 as SEHNR and CDR2 as FQNEAQ (reference sequence). Trimming took 0 bases from V and 7 from J; bases not matched to a gene: 5. This CDR3 is 15 amino acids long.

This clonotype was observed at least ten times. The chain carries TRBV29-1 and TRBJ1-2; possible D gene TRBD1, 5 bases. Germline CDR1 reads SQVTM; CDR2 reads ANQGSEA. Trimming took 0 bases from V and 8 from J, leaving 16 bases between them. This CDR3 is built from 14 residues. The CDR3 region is CSVEEGVRRGGYTF. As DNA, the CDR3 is TGCAGCGTTGAAGAGGGGGTCAGGCGGGGCGGCTACACCTTC.

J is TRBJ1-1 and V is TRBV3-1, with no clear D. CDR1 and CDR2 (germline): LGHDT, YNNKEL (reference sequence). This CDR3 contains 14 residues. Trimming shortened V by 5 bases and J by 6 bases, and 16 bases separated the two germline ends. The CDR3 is CASSSTVFAAEAFF. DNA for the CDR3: TGTGCCAGCAGCTCTACTGTATTTGCGGCTGAAGCTTTCTTT.

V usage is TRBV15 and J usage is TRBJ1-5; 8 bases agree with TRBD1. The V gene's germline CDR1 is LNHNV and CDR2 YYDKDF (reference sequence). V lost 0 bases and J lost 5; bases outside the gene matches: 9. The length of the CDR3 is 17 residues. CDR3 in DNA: TGTGCCACCAGCAGAGATCTAGCAGGGGGCATTTATCAGCCCCAGCATTTT. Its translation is CATSRDLAGGIYQPQHF.

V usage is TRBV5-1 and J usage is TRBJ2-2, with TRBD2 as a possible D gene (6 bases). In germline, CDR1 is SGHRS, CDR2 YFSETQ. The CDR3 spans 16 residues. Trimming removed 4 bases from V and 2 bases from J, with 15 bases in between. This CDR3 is CASSHAGTQNTGELFF. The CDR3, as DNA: TGCGCCAGCAGCCATGCGGGGACCCAAAACACCGGGGAGCTGTTTTTT.

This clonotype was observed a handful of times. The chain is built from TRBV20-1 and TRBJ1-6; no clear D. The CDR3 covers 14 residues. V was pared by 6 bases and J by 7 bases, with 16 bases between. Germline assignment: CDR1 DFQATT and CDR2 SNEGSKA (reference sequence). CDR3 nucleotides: TGCAGTGCCGTCATAGGGCTCTCCAATTCACCCCTCCACTTT. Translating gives CSAVIGLSNSPLHF.

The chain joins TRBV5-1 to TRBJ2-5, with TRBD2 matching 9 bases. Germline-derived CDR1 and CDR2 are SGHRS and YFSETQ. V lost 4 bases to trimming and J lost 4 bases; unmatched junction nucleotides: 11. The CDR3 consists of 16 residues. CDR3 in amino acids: CASSMAGGPGRETQYF. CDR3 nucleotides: TGCGCCAGCAGCATGGCGGGGGGGCCCGGCCGAGAGACCCAGTACTTC. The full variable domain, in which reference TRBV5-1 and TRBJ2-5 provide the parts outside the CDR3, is KAGVTQTPRYLIKTRGQQVTLSCSPISGHRSVSWYQQTPGQGLQFLFEYFSETQRNKGNFPGRFSGRQFSNSRSEMNVSTLELGDSALYLCASSMAGGPGRETQYFGPGTRLLVL.

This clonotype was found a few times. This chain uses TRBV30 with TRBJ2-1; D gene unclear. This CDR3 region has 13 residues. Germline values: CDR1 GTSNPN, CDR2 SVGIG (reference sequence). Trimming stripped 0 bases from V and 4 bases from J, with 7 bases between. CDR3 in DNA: TGTGCCTGGAGTGTAGATACATACAATGAGCAGTTCTTC. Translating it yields CAWSVDTYNEQFF.

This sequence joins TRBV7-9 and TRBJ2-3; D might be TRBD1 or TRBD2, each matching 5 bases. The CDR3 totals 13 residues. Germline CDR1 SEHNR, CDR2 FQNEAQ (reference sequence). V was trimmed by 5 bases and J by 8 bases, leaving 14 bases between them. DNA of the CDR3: TGTGCCAGCAGCGACAACTCCGGGACTACGCAGTATTTT. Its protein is CASSDNSGTTQYF.

This CDR3 is CASSLRRTGMNTEAFF. In nucleotides, the CDR3 is TGTGCCAGCAGCTTACGTCGGACGGGAATGAACACTGAAGCTTTCTTT. This chain links TRBV7-9 with TRBJ1-1; D is uncertain. V was clipped by 2 bases and J by 0 bases, with 13 bases between them. This CDR3 is 16 amino acids long. Per the germline V gene, CDR1 is SEHNR and CDR2 is FQNEAQ (reference sequence).

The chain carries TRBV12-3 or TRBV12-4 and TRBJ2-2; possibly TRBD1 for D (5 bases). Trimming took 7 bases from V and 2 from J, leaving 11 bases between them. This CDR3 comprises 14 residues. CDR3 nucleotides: TGTGCCAGCATAGGGGTAATTAACACCGGGGAGCTGTTTTTT. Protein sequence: CASIGVINTGELFF.

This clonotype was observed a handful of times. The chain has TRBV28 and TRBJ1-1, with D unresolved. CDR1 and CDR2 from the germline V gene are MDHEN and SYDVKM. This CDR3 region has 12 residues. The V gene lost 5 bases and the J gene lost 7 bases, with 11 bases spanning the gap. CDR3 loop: CASSILPSEAFF. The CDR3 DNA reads TGTGCCAGCAGTATTTTACCCAGTGAAGCTTTCTTT.

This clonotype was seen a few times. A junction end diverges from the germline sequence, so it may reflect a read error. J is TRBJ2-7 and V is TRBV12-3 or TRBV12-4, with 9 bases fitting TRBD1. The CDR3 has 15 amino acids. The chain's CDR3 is CASTRTGTGTSEQYF. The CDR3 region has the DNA TGTGCTAGCACCAGGACCGGGACAGGGACCTCCGAGCAGTACTTC.

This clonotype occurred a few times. This CDR3 reads CASSPGQPNGELFF. CDR3 DNA: TGCGCCAGCAGCCCGGGGCAGCCGAACGGGGAGCTGTTTTTT. The rearrangement uses TRBV5-1 and TRBJ2-2, with D perhaps given as TRBD1 or TRBD2 (5 bases each). The CDR3 extends over 14 amino acids. The germline V and J ends were trimmed by 4 bases and 7 bases, with 14 bases remaining between them. CDR1 and CDR2 (germline): SGHRS, YFSETQ.

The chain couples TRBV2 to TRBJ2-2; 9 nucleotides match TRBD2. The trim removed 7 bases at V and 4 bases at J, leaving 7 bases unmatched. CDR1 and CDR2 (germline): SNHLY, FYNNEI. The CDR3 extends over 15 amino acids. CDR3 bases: TGTGCCAGCACCCTGACTAGCGGAATCACCGGGGAGCTGTTTTTT. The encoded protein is CASTLTSGITGELFF.

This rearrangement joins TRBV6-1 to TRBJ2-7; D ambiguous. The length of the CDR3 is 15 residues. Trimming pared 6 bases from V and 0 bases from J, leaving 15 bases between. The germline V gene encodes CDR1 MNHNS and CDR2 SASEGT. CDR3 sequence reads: CASRPHIVGSYEQYF. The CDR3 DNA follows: TGTGCCAGCAGGCCCCATATAGTGGGCTCCTACGAGCAGTACTTC.

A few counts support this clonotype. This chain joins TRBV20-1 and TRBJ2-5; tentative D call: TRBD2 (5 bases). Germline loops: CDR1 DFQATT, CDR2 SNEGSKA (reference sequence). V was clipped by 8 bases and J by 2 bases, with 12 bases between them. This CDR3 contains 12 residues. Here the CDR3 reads CSPLAGQETQYF. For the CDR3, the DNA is TGCAGTCCCCTAGCTGGGCAAGAGACCCAGTACTTC.

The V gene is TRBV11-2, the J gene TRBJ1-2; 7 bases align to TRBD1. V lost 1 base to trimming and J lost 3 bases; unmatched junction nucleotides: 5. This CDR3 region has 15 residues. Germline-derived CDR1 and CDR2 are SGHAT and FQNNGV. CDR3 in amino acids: CASSLVAGGHYGYTF. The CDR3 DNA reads TGTGCCAGCAGCTTAGTGGCAGGGGGTCACTATGGCTACACCTTC.

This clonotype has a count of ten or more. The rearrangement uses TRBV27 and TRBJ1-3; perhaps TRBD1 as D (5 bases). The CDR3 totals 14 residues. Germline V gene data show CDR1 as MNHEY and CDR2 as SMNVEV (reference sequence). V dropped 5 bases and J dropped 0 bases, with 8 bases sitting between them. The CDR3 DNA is TGTGCCAGCAGTCTCGGGGGCTCTGGAAACACCATATATTTT. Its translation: CASSLGGSGNTIYF.

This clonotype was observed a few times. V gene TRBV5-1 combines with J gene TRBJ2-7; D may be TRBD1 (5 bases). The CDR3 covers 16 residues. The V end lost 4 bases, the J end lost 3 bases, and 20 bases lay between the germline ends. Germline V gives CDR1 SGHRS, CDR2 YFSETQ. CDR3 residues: CASSRQILDGNYEQYF. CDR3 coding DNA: TGCGCCAGCAGCCGACAGATTTTGGACGGAAACTACGAGCAGTACTTC.

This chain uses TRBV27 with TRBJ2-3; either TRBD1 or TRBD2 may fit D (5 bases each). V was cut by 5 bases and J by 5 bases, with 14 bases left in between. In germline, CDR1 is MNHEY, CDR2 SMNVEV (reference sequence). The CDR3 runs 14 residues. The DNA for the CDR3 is TGTGCCAGCAGTCTCACGGGACCAGGAGATACGCAGTATTTT. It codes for CASSLTGPGDTQYF.

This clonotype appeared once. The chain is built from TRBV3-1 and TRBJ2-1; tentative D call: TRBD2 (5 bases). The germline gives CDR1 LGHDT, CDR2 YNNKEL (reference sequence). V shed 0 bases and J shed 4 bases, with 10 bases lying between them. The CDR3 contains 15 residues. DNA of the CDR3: TGTGCCAGCAGCCAAGAAGGACTGGTGTACAATGAGCAGTTCTTC. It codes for CASSQEGLVYNEQFF.